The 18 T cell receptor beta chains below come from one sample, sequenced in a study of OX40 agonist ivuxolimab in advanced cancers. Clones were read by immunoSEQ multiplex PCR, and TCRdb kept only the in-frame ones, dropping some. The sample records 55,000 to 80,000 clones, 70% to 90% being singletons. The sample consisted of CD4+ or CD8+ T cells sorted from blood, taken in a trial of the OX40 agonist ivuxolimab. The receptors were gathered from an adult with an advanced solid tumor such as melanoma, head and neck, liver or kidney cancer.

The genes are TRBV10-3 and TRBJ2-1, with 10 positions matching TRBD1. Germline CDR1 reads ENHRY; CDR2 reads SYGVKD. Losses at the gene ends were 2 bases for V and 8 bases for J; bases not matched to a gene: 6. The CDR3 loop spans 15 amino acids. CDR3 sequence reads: CAISESGTGEDEQFF. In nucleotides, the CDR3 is TGTGCCATCAGTGAGAGCGGGACAGGGGAAGATGAGCAGTTCTTC.

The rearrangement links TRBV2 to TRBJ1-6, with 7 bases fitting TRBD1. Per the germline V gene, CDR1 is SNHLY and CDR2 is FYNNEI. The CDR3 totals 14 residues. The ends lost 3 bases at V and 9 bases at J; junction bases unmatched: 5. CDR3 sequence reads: CASSDYRGGSPLHF. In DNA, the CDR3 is TGTGCCAGCAGTGACTACAGGGGCGGTTCACCCCTCCACTTT.

Written as DNA, the CDR3 is TGTGCCAGCAGTTCTAGAGACCAAGAGACCCAGTACTTC. Its protein is CASSSRDQETQYF. This sequence joins TRBV27 and TRBJ2-5; D gene unclear. V lost 4 bases and J lost 0, with 6 bases in between. Germline V CDR1 and CDR2: MNHEY, SMNVEV (reference sequence). The CDR3 runs 13 residues.

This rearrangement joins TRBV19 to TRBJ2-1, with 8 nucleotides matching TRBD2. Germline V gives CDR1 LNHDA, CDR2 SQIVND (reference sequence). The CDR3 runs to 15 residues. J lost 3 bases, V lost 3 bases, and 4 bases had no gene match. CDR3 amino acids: CASSILGRDYNEQFF. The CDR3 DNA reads TGTGCCAGTAGTATCCTCGGGAGGGACTACAATGAGCAGTTCTTC.

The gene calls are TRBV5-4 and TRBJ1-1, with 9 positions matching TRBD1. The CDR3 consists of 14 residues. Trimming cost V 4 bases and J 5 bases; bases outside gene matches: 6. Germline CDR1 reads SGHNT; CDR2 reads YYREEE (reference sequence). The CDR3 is CASSTGGIGTEAFF. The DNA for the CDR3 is TGTGCCAGCAGCACAGGGGGCATAGGAACTGAAGCTTTCTTT.

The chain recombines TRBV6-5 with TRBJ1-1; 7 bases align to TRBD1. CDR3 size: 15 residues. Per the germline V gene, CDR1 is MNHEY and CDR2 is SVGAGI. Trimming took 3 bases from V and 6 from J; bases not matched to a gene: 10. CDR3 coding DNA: TGTGCCAGCAGTTATGGGCAGGGGGTCCTACCTGAAGCTTTCTTT. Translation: CASSYGQGVLPEAFF.

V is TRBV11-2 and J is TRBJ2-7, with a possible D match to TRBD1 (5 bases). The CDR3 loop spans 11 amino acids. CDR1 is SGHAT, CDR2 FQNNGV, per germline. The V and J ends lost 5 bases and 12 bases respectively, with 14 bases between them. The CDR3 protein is CASSTGQTPYF. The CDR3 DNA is TGTGCCAGCAGCACCGGACAAACTCCGTACTTC.

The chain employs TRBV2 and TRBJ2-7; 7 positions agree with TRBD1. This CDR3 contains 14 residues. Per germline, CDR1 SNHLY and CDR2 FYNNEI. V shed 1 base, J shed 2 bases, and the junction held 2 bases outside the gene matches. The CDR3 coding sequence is TGTGCCAGCAGTGAAGAGACAGGGACCTACGAGCAGTACTTC. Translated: CASSEETGTYEQYF.

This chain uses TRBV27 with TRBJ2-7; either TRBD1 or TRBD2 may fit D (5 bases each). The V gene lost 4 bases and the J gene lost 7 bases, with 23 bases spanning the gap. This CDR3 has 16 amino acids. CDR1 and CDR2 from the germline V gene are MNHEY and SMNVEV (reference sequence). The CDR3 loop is CASSSLGTAYRGEQYF. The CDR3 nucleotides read TGTGCCAGCAGTTCCCTGGGGACGGCCTACCGAGGGGAGCAGTACTTC.

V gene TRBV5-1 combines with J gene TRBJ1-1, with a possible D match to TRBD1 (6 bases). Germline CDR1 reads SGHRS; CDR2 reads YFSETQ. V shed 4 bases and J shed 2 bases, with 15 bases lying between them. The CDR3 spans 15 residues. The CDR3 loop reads CASSRKTGTNTEAFF. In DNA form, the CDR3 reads TGCGCCAGCAGCCGAAAAACAGGGACAAACACTGAAGCTTTCTTT. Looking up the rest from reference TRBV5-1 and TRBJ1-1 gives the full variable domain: KAGVTQTPRYLIKTRGQQVTLSCSPISGHRSVSWYQQTPGQGLQFLFEYFSETQRNKGNFPGRFSGRQFSNSRSEMNVSTLELGDSALYLCASSRKTGTNTEAFFGQGTRLTVV.

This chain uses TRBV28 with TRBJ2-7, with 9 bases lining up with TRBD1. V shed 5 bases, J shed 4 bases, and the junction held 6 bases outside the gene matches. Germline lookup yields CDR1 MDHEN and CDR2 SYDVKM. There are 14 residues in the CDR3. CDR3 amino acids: CASSPRDRVYEQYF. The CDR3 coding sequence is TGTGCCAGCAGTCCTCGGGACAGGGTTTACGAGCAGTACTTC. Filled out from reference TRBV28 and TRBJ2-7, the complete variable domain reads DVKVTQSSRYLVKRTGEKVFLECVQDMDHENMFWYRQDPGLGLRLIYFSYDVKMKEKGDIPEGYSVSREKKERFSLILESASTNQTSMYLCASSPRDRVYEQYFGPGTRLTVT.

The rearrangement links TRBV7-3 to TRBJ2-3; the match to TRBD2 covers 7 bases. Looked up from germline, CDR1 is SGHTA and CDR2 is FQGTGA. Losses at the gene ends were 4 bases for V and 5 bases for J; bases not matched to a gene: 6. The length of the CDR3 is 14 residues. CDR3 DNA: TGTGCCAGCAGCTCCCCCGGGGGGAGAGATACGCAGTATTTT. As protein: CASSSPGGRDTQYF.

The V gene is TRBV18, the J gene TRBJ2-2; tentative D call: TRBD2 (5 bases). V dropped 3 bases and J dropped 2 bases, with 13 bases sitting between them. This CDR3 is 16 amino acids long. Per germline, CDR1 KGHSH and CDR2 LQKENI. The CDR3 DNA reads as TGTGCCAGCTCACCCGATCCGGGGTTAAACACCGGGGAGCTGTTTTTT. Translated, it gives CASSPDPGLNTGELFF. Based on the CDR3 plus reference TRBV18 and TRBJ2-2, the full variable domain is NAGVMQNPRHLVRRRGQEARLRCSPMKGHSHVYWYRQLPEEGLKFMVYLQKENIIDESGMPKERFSAEFPKEGPSILRIQQVVRGDSAAYFCASSPDPGLNTGELFFGEGSRLTVL.

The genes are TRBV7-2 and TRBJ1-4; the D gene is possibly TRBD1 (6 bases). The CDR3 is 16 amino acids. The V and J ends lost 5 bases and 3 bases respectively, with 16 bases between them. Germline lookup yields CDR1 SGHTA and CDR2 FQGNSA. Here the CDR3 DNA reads TGTGCCAGCAGCCCTAGCAGTTGGACAGCTAATGAAAAACTGTTTTTT. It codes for CASSPSSWTANEKLFF.

CDR3 bases: TGTGCCAGCTCACCAGCCCCCACAGAAATTGGAAACACCATATATTTT. Residues: CASSPAPTEIGNTIYF. The chain uses TRBV18 and TRBJ1-3; no firm D call. Germline CDR1 reads KGHSH; CDR2 reads LQKENI. The CDR3 spans 16 residues. V was shortened by 2 bases and J by 3 bases, with 14 bases between the two germline ends.

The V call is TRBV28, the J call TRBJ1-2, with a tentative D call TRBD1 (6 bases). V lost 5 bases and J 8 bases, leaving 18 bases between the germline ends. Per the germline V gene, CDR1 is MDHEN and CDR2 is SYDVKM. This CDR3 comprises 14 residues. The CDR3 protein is CASSIGGETLGYTF. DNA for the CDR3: TGTGCCAGCAGTATAGGGGGTGAGACACTAGGCTACACCTTC.

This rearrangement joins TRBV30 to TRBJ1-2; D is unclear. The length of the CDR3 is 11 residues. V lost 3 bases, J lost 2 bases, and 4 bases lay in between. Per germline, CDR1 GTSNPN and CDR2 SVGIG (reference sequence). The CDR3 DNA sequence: TGTGCCTGGAGGGGAAACTATGGCTACACCTTC. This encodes CAWRGNYGYTF.

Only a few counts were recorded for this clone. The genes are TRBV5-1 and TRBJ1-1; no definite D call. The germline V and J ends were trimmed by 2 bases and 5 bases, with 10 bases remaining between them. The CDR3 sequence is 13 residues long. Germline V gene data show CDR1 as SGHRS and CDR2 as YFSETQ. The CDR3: CASSLTRRTEAFF. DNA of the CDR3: TGCGCCAGCAGCTTAACCCGTAGGACTGAAGCTTTCTTT.